Listed below are T cell receptor beta chains from one sample, sequenced in a study of identical twins. A single record per CDR3 protein comes from TCRdb applying MiXCR to the 5' RACE reads. The repertoire holds under 300,000 distinct CDR3 sequences, with 11% to 15% as singletons. The sample comprised memory (CD45RO+) T cells sorted from blood. The receptors were gathered from a woman between 18 and 30 years old in good health. Each CDR3 is given with its conserved first and last residue. A D gene is named only where the DNA matches it firmly. Clone sizes are given selectively: once, few, many, or a class where the clone is expanded.

15 TRBJ2-1 TRBD2 few TRBV24-1 TGTGCCACCAGTGACTCGACTAGCTCCCGAGCTGAGCAGTTCTTC CATSDSTSSRAEQFF
14 TRBJ2-1 NA many TRBV14 TGTGCCAGCAGCCCCTACCTGTCCTACAATGAGCAGTTCTTC CASSPYLSYNEQFF
13 TRBJ2-1 NA few TRBV5-6 TGTGCCAGCAGTTTCCGACGGACATACAATGAGTTCTTC CASSFRRTYNEFF
15 TRBJ2-3 TRBD2 many TRBV12-3/TRBV12-4 TGTGCCAGCAGTCGTCAAGCGGGGGGGTTGGATACGCAGTATTTT CASSRQAGGLDTQYF
13 TRBJ1-4 NA NA TRBV21-1 TGTGCCAGTCCGTCCCTTTCGCATGAAAAACTGTTTTTT CASPSLSHEKLFF
14 TRBJ2-5 NA few TRBV6-5 TGTGCCAGCAGTTACTCGAGTACGGAGGAGACCCAGTACTTC CASSYSSTEETQYF
13 TRBJ2-1 TRBD1 few TRBV5-1 TGCGCCAGCAGCTTGCAGGGGGACAATGAGCAGTTCTTC CASSLQGDNEQFF
14 TRBJ1-2 TRBD1 NA TRBV7-9 TGTGCCAGCAGCTTCCAGGGGGCGCCCTATGGCTACACCTTC CASSFQGAPYGYTF
12 TRBJ2-7 NA NA TRBV7-9 TGTGCCAGCAGCTTAAATTACGACGAGCAGTACTTC CASSLNYDEQYF
15 TRBJ2-2 NA few TRBV5-5 TGTGCCAGCAGCGTGGCAGGGGCAAGGGCCGGGGAGCTGTTTTTT CASSVAGARAGELFF
15 TRBJ2-1 TRBD1 many TRBV27 TGTGCCAGCAGACAACCGGGACAGGGGGACAATGAGCAGTTCTTC CASRQPGQGDNEQFF
15 TRBJ2-6 NA many TRBV5-1 TGCGCCAGCAGCTTGGGCGCTTCTGGGGCCAACGTCCTGACTTTC CASSLGASGANVLTF
15 TRBJ2-5 NA many TRBV4-2 TGTGCCAGCAGCCAAGATCTAACGCACCAAGAGACCCAGTACTTC CASSQDLTHQETQYF
13 TRBJ1-1 TRBD1 many TRBV5-1 TGCGCCAGCAAAGGGGGCGCGAACACTGAAGCTTTCTTT CASKGGANTEAFF
14 TRBJ2-7 NA few TRBV11-1 TGTGCCAGCCACTCGGGACGAAGCACCTACGAGCAGTACTTC CASHSGRSTYEQYF
11 TRBJ2-3 NA many TRBV29-1 TGCAGCGTTGTGATCACAGATACGCAGTATTTT CSVVITDTQYF
18 TRBJ2-6 TRBD1 NA TRBV12-3/TRBV12-4 TGTGCCATCAGACACGCAACCGGGACAGCGACTGGGGCCAACGTCCTGACTTTC CAIRHATGTATGANVLTF
17 TRBJ2-1 TRBD2 NA TRBV6-2/TRBV6-3 TGTGCCAGCAGTAGGAGTCCGAGCGGGGGGGTAGTGAATGAGCAGTTCTTC CASSRSPSGGVVNEQFF
13 TRBJ1-2 NA few TRBV5-1 TGCGCCAGCAGCCAAAGACAGAACTATGGCTACACCTTC CASSQRQNYGYTF
12 TRBJ2-3 NA NA TRBV18 TGTGCCAGCTCAGTCGGGACGGATACGCAGTATTTT CASSVGTDTQYF
18 TRBJ2-3 TRBD2 NA TRBV6-2/TRBV6-3 TGTGCCAGCAGCTCTTACGGGACTAGCGGGATGAGCACAGATACGCAGTATTTT CASSSYGTSGMSTDTQYF
14 TRBJ2-3 NA many TRBV5-1 TGCGCCAGCAGGCCGGACTCGAACACAGATACGCAGTATTTT CASRPDSNTDTQYF
15 TRBJ1-2 TRBD1 NA TRBV3-1 TGTGCCAGCAGCAACCGGGACAGGGGTTCCCATGGCTACACCTTC CASSNRDRGSHGYTF
11 TRBJ2-4 TRBD1 few TRBV13 TGTGCCAGCAGCCTAGGGGGCAATCAGTACTTC CASSLGGNQYF
13 TRBJ1-2 NA NA TRBV7-3 TGTGCCAGCAGCCTAACGGAGGGGAGTGGCTACACCTTC CASSLTEGSGYTF
15 TRBJ2-7 TRBD2 many TRBV11-2 TGTGCCAGCAGCCCCAAACTAGCGGGGGCCTACGAGCAGTACTTC CASSPKLAGAYEQYF
14 TRBJ1-5 TRBD1 few TRBV20-1 TGCAGTGCCGCACAGGGGGCCGGGGGTCAGCCCCAGCATTTT CSAAQGAGGQPQHF
15 TRBJ2-7 TRBD2 NA TRBV20-1 TGCAGTGCTGGCCGGGGAAGCGGGAGGTCCTACGAGCAGTACTTC CSAGRGSGRSYEQYF